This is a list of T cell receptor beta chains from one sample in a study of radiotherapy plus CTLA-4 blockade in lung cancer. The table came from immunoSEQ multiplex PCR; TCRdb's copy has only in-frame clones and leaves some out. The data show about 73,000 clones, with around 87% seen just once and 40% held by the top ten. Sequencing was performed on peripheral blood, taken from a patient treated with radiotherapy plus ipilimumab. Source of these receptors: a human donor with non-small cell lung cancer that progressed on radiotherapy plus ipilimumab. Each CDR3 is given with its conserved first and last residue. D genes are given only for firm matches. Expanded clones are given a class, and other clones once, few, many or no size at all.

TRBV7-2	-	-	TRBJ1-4	CASSKQKGPNEKLFF	TGTGCCAGCAGCAAACAAAAGGGGCCTAATGAAAAACTGTTTTTT
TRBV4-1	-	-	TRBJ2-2	CASSQRGSGELFF	TGCGCCAGCAGCCAAAGGGGTTCCGGGGAGCTGTTTTTT
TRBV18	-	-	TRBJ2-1	CASSPDRYNEQFF	TGTGCCAGCTCACCGGACCGATACAATGAGCAGTTCTTC
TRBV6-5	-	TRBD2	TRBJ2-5	CASSTFGTSGETQYF	TGTGCCAGCAGCACGTTCGGGACTAGCGGAGAGACCCAGTACTTC
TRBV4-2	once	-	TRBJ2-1	CASSQEPRSDEQFF	TGTGCCAGCAGCCAAGAGCCCAGGAGCGATGAGCAGTTCTTC
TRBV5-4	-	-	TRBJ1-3	CASSSRGGPIGNTIYF	TGTGCCAGCAGCTCCCGCGGGGGGCCTATTGGAAACACCATATATTTT
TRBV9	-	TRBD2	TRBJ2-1	CASSVALAGVGTYNEQFF	TGTGCCAGCAGCGTAGCACTAGCGGGAGTGGGGACCTACAATGAGCAGTTCTTC
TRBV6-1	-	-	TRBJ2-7	CASIRTAFYEQYF	TGTGCCAGCATCCGGACAGCCTTCTACGAGCAGTACTTC
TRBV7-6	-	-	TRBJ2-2	CASSLDLRGELFF	TGTGCCAGCAGCTTAGATCTGAGAGGGGAGCTGTTTTTT
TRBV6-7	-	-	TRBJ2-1	CASSYSIPRARWNEQFF	TGTGCCAGCAGTTACTCGATCCCCCGGGCGAGATGGAATGAGCAGTTCTTC
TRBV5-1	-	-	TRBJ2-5	CASNQGEMETQYF	TGCGCCAGCAACCAAGGAGAGATGGAGACCCAGTACTTC
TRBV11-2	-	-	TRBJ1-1	CASSRQGLFAFF	TGTGCCAGCAGCCGGCAGGGGTTATTTGCTTTCTTT
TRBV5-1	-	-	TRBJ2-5	CASSLAAQGGGETQYF	TGCGCCAGCAGCTTGGCCGCACAGGGAGGAGGAGAGACCCAGTACTTC
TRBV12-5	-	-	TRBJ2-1	CASGLREVEFF	TGTGCTAGTGGTTTGAGGGAGGTTGAGTTCTTC
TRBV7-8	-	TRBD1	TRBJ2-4	CASSFRDSKIQYF	TGTGCCAGCAGCTTTCGGGACAGTAAAATTCAGTACTTC
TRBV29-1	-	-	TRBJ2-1	CSVQNRENEQFF	TGCAGCGTTCAAAACAGGGAAAATGAGCAGTTCTTC
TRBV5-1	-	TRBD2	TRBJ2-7	CASSLAESYEQYF	TGCGCCAGCAGCCTAGCGGAGTCCTACGAGCAGTACTTC
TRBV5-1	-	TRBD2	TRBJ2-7	CASSAGLAGLYEQYF	TGCGCCAGCAGCGCCGGACTAGCGGGACTCTACGAGCAGTACTTC
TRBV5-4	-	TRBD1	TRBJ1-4	CASSLYSGQQEKLFF	TGTGCCAGCAGCTTGTATTCGGGACAGCAAGAAAAACTGTTTTTT
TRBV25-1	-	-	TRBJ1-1	CASSEWVTGSGEAFF	TGTGCCAGCAGTGAGTGGGTAACAGGGTCTGGTGAAGCTTTCTTT
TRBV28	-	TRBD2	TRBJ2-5	CASSDIAGYQTQYF	TGTGCCAGCAGCGATATAGCGGGGTACCAGACCCAGTACTTC
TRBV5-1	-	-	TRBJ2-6	CASSLAGSTGANVLTF	TGCGCCAGCAGCTTGGCCGGATCGACAGGGGCCAACGTCCTGACTTTC
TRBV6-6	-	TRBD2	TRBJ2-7	CASSFSLGGAYEQYF	TGTGCCAGCAGTTTTTCCCTCGGGGGGGCCTACGAGCAGTACTTC
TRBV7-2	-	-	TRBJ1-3	CASSERGAGITGNTIYF	TGTGCCAGCAGCGAGCGCGGCGCAGGGATTACTGGAAACACCATATATTTT
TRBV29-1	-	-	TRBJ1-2	CSVESSAPPTDGYTF	TGCAGCGTTGAAAGTTCGGCTCCCCCGACGGATGGCTACACCTTC
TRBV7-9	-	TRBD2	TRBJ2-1	CASSPTSGRVNEQFF	TGTGCCAGCAGCCCCACCAGCGGGAGGGTCAATGAGCAGTTCTTC
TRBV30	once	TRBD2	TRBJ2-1	CAWKSGSDYNEQFF	TGTGCCTGGAAAAGCGGGAGTGACTACAATGAGCAGTTCTTC
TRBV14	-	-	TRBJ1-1	CASSQVSWNTEAFF	TGTGCCAGCAGCCAAGTTAGTTGGAACACTGAAGCTTTCTTT
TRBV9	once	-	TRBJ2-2	CASSRTRVMGELFF	TGTGCCAGCAGCAGGACCAGGGTGATGGGGGAGCTGTTTTTT
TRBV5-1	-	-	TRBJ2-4	CASSLNLGSLHIQYF	TGCGCCAGCAGCTTGAATCTGGGGTCATTGCACATTCAGTACTTC
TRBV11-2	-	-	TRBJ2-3	CASSLATDTQYF	TGTGCCAGCAGCTTAGCGACAGATACGCAGTATTTT
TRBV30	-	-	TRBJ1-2	CAWSAGRAGGNYGYTF	TGTGCCTGGAGTGCCGGCAGGGCGGGGGGTAACTATGGCTACACCTTC
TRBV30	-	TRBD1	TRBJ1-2	CAWSPLTGYGYTF	TGTGCCTGGAGTCCGTTGACAGGGTATGGCTACACCTTC
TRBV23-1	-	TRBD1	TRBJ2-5	CASSQSRDREAARGTQYF	TGCGCCAGCAGTCAATCGAGGGACAGGGAGGCGGCCCGGGGGACCCAGTACTTC
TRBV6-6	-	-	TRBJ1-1	CASSYLQKMNTEAFF	TGTGCCAGCAGTTACCTCCAGAAAATGAACACTGAAGCTTTCTTT
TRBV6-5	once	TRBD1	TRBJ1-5	CASSRDSGNQPQHF	TGTGCCAGCAGCCGGGACAGTGGCAATCAGCCCCAGCATTTT
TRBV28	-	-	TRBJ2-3	CASSAESQSTDTQYF	TGTGCCAGCAGTGCCGAGTCACAGAGCACAGATACGCAGTATTTT
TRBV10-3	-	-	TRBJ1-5	CAISESLSNQPQHF	TGTGCCATCAGTGAGTCGTTGAGCAATCAGCCCCAGCATTTT
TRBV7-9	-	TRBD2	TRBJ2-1	CASSHTSGRAGEQFF	TGTGCCAGCAGCCACACTAGCGGGAGGGCCGGTGAGCAGTTCTTC
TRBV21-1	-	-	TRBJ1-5	CASSPLEGGGGNNQPQHF	TGTGCCAGCAGCCCTCTGGAAGGGGGCGGGGGGAACAATCAGCCCCAGCATTTT
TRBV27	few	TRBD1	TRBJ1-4	CASSRDRQNEKLFF	TGTGCCAGCAGTCGGGACAGACAGAATGAAAAACTGTTTTTT
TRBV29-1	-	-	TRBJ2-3	CSVKTGITDTQYF	TGCAGCGTTAAGACAGGCATTACAGATACGCAGTATTTT
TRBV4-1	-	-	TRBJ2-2	CASSQGQHTGELFF	TGCGCCAGCAGCCAAGGACAGCACACCGGGGAGCTGTTTTTT
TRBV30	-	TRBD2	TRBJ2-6	CAWRGGAGANVLTF	TGTGCCTGGAGGGGGGGGGCTGGGGCCAACGTCCTGACTTTC
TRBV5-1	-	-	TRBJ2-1	CASSGRGTSYNEQFF	TGCGCCAGCAGCGGAAGGGGAACTTCCTACAATGAGCAGTTCTTC
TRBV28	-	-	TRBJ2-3	CASTGPVRWADTQYF	TGTGCCAGCACTGGACCCGTGCGGTGGGCAGATACGCAGTATTTT